This is a list of T cell receptor beta chains from one sample in a study of shared clonotypes between healthy human individuals. Clones were read by immunoSEQ multiplex PCR, and TCRdb kept only the in-frame ones, dropping some. The sample contains millions of clones, roughly 94% of which appear only once. The sample was naive CD4+ T cells sorted from blood. The receptors derive from a man aged 18 to 30 in good health. The CDR3 runs from the conserved cysteine through the conserved F or W. The order of the fields is CDR3 DNA, CDR3 protein, V gene, J gene, clone size, D gene. The D gene is left open where the match is weak. Part of the rows lack a size; the others show once, few, many or a class for expanded clones.

TGTGCCAGCAGTCGCCCAACTAATGAAAAACTGTTTTTT	CASSRPTNEKLFF	TRBV6-6	TRBJ1-4	-	-
TGCGCCAGCAGCTTGGCTGTTGGACAGGGGGAGGCCGGGGAGCTGTTTTTT	CASSLAVGQGEAGELFF	TRBV5-1	TRBJ2-2	-	TRBD1
TGTGCCAGCAATAAGGGACAGGGGAAAGAGACCCAGTACTTC	CASNKGQGKETQYF	TRBV28	TRBJ2-5	-	TRBD1
TGCGCCAGCAGCTTGGGACTAGCAATTACGTACGAGCAGTACTTC	CASSLGLAITYEQYF	TRBV5-1	TRBJ2-7	-	TRBD2
TGTGCCAGCAGTTTAGCACGCCCCGCAGGGTTAGGTTCCGGGGAGCTGTTTTTT	CASSLARPAGLGSGELFF	TRBV27	TRBJ2-2	-	-
TGTGCCAGCAGGACCGGGACAGGCACCTACGAGCAGTACTTC	CASRTGTGTYEQYF	TRBV7-9	TRBJ2-7	-	TRBD1
TGTGCCAGCAGTGAATTTGTGTCATTGAATGAAAAACTGTTTTTT	CASSEFVSLNEKLFF	TRBV6-1	TRBJ1-4	-	-
TGTGCCTGGAGTGGTGCAGGGGGCCGAGATACGCAGTATTTT	CAWSGAGGRDTQYF	TRBV30	TRBJ2-3	once	TRBD1
TGCGCCAGCAGCTTGGATGGCGTTTCGGTGGACATTCAGTACTTC	CASSLDGVSVDIQYF	TRBV5-1	TRBJ2-4	-	-
TGTGCCTGGAGCTCAGGGCCAGGGGGCGTAAACACTGAAGCTTTCTTT	CAWSSGPGGVNTEAFF	TRBV30	TRBJ1-1	-	TRBD1
TGCGCCAGCAGCTTGGCGGGACAAGAAGAAAAACTGTTTTTT	CASSLAGQEEKLFF	TRBV5-1	TRBJ1-4	-	-
TGCGCCAGCAGCCAAGACCCTGTGTCCGTGTATGGCTACACCTTC	CASSQDPVSVYGYTF	TRBV4-3	TRBJ1-2	-	-
TGTGCCTGGATAGGGGGGTACGGCGATACGCAGTATTTT	CAWIGGYGDTQYF	TRBV30	TRBJ2-3	-	-
TGTGCCAGCAGTGCTCGGACTAGCGGTTCAATGGATGAGCAGTTCTTC	CASSARTSGSMDEQFF	TRBV6-1	TRBJ2-1	-	TRBD2
TGTGCCAGCAGTTACCTTTGTTCAGACAGGGCGCACTACAATGAGCAGTTCTTC	CASSYLCSDRAHYNEQFF	TRBV6-8	TRBJ2-1	-	TRBD1
TGCGCCAGCAGCTTGCTCCCTAATAGCGGGGGGATCTACGAGCAGTACTTC	CASSLLPNSGGIYEQYF	TRBV5-1	TRBJ2-7	-	TRBD2
TGTGCCAGCAGTCCGGGACAGGGATTGGGCTACACCTTC	CASSPGQGLGYTF	TRBV6-5	TRBJ1-2	-	TRBD1
TGTGCCAGTAGTAAGGAGTCAGCCATAAGATTCTCTGGGGCCAACGTCCTGACTTTC	CASSKESAIRFSGANVLTF	TRBV19	TRBJ2-6	once	-
TGTGCCATCAGTGAGTCAAGACAACCGCTTCAAGAGACCCAGTACTTC	CAISESRQPLQETQYF	TRBV10-3	TRBJ2-5	-	-
TGTGCCAGCAGCGACGTTGGACAGGGCGTTGAAAAACTGTTTTTT	CASSDVGQGVEKLFF	TRBV14	TRBJ1-4	-	TRBD1
TGTGCCAGCAGCTTGGTTCGGGGGCCCTCCTACGAGCAGTACTTC	CASSLVRGPSYEQYF	TRBV5-6	TRBJ2-7	-	-
TGTGCCAGCTCACCACCAAACAGAATGAACACTGAAGCTTTCTTT	CASSPPNRMNTEAFF	TRBV18	TRBJ1-1	-	-
TGCAGTGCAGCTTACACCGGGGAGCTGTTTTTT	CSAAYTGELFF	TRBV20-1	TRBJ2-2	-	-
TGTGCCAGCTCTGAGTTCTCTGGAAACACCATATATTTT	CASSEFSGNTIYF	TRBV18	TRBJ1-3	-	-
TGTGCCAGCAGTGAAGCGACAGTATACAATGAGCAGTTCTTC	CASSEATVYNEQFF	TRBV2	TRBJ2-1	-	-
TGTGCCAGCAGCCGGGACAGACAAGAGACCCAGTACTTC	CASSRDRQETQYF	TRBV2	TRBJ2-5	-	TRBD1
TGCGCCAGCAGCTTCCCAGGGGCAGAGACCCAGTACTTC	CASSFPGAETQYF	TRBV5-1	TRBJ2-5	-	-
TGTGCCACCCGTCCCCAGCATTTT	CATRPQHF	TRBV2	TRBJ1-5	-	-
TGTGCCAGCAGTGAAGAGGGCAGGAAGCCACAGCAGTACTTC	CASSEEGRKPQQYF	TRBV6-1	TRBJ2-7	-	-
TGTGCCAGCAGTTTACGGGAGGGGGCCTACGAGCAGTACTTC	CASSLREGAYEQYF	TRBV27	TRBJ2-7	-	TRBD2
TGCGCCAGCAGCCAAGATCGCCGAAGCCCCGGGGAGCTGTTTTTT	CASSQDRRSPGELFF	TRBV4-3	TRBJ2-2	-	-
TGCGCCAGCAGCTTGGCGGGGATGAATGAAAAACTGTTTTTT	CASSLAGMNEKLFF	TRBV5-1	TRBJ1-4	-	-
TGTGCCAGCAGCCCCGGGACTAGCGGGTTCAGCACAGATACGCAGTATTTT	CASSPGTSGFSTDTQYF	TRBV11-2	TRBJ2-3	-	TRBD2
TGTGCCAGCAGTGAAGCGATGGGACAGGGGGCGGTCTTGGGAGGCTACACCTTC	CASSEAMGQGAVLGGYTF	TRBV2	TRBJ1-2	once	TRBD1
TGTGCCAGCAGCCCCGGGACTGTTTCCTATGGCTACACCTTC	CASSPGTVSYGYTF	TRBV5-5	TRBJ1-2	-	-
TGCGCCAGCAGTGCGGCCGGGTACACCGGGGAGCTGTTTTTT	CASSAAGYTGELFF	TRBV10-1	TRBJ2-2	-	-
TGCAGCGTTTCCGACACTGAAGCTTTCTTT	CSVSDTEAFF	TRBV29-1	TRBJ1-1	-	-
TGTGCCAGCAGCTTTTGGGAAAATGAGCAGTTCTTC	CASSFWENEQFF	TRBV11-2	TRBJ2-1	-	-
TGTGCCAGCAGTTACGCGCGGGAGGGGTATGAGCAGTACTTC	CASSYAREGYEQYF	TRBV6-5	TRBJ2-7	-	TRBD2
TGTGCCAGCACCATACCCTTTTCGGGCGAGGGCACAGATACGCAGTATTTT	CASTIPFSGEGTDTQYF	TRBV28	TRBJ2-3	-	-
TGTGCCAGCAGCCCCCGGGGTAGCGGGAGGGGACACGAGCAGTACTTC	CASSPRGSGRGHEQYF	TRBV5-6	TRBJ2-7	-	TRBD2
TGTGCCAGCTCACCGGGGACTAGCGGGTCCTACGAGCAGTACTTC	CASSPGTSGSYEQYF	TRBV18	TRBJ2-7	-	TRBD2
TGTGCCTGGAGGACCTCCTCTGGAAACACCATATATTTT	CAWRTSSGNTIYF	TRBV30	TRBJ1-3	-	-
TGCAGCGTTGGTAGCGGGAGGGCCGCAGATACGCAGTATTTT	CSVGSGRAADTQYF	TRBV29-1	TRBJ2-3	-	TRBD2
TGTGCCTGGAGTTTACCAGGTTCACCCCTCCACTTT	CAWSLPGSPLHF	TRBV30	TRBJ1-6	-	-